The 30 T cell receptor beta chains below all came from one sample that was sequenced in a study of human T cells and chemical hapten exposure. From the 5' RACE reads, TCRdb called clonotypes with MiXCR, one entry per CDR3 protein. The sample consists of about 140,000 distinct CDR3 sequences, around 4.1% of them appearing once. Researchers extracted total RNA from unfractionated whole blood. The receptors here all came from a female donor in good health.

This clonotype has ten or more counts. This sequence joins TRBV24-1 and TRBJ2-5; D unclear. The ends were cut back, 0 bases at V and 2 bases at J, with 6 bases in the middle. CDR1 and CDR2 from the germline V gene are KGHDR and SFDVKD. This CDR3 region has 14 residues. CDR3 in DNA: TGTGCCACCAGTGATTTGGCCTATCAAGAGACCCAGTACTTC. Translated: CATSDLAYQETQYF.

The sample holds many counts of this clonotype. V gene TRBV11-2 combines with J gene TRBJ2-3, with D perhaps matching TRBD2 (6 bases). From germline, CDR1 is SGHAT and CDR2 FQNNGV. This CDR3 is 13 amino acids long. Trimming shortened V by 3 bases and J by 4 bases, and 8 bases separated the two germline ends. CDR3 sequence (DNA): TGTGCCAGCAGCTTTGGGAGGCCAGATACGCAGTATTTT. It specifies CASSFGRPDTQYF.

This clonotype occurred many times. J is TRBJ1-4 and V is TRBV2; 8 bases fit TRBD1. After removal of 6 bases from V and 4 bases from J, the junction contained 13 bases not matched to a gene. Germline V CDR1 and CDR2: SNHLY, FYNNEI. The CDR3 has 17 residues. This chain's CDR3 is CASRLFSGGKGNEKLFF. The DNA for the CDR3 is TGTGCCAGCAGGTTATTTTCAGGGGGCAAGGGTAATGAAAAACTGTTTTTT.

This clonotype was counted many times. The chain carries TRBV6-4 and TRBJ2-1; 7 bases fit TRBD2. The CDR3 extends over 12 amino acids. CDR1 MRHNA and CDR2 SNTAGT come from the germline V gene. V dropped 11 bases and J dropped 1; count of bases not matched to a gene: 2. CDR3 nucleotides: TGTGCCGGGAGGGAATCCTACAATGAGCAGTTCTTC. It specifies CAGRESYNEQFF.

This CDR3 is CSAMDRGNYGYTF. As DNA, the CDR3 is TGCAGTGCTATGGACAGGGGCAACTATGGCTACACCTTC. This chain joins TRBV20-1 and TRBJ1-2; 9 bases fit TRBD1. V lost 4 bases to trimming and J lost 2 bases; unmatched junction nucleotides: 2. This CDR3 spans 13 amino acids. The germline V gene has CDR1 DFQATT and CDR2 SNEGSKA (reference sequence).

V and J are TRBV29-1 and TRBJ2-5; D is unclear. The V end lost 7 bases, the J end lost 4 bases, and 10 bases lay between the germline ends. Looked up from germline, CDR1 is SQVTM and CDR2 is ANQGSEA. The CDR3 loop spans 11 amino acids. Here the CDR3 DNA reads TGCAGCGGTGAGGTCCGAGAGACCCAGTACTTC. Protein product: CSGEVRETQYF.

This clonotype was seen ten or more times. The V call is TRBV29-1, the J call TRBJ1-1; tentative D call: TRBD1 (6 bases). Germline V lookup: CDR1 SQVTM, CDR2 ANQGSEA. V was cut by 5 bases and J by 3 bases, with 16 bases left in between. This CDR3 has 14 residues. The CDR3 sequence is CSVTTGRGDTEAFF. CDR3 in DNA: TGCAGCGTTACTACAGGGCGAGGGGACACTGAAGCTTTCTTT.

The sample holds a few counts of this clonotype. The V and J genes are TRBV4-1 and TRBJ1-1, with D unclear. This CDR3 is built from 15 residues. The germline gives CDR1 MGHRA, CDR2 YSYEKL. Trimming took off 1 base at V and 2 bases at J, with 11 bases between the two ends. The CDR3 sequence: CASSQAVSRNTEAFF. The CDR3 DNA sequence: TGCGCCAGCAGCCAAGCCGTTTCACGAAACACTGAAGCTTTCTTT.

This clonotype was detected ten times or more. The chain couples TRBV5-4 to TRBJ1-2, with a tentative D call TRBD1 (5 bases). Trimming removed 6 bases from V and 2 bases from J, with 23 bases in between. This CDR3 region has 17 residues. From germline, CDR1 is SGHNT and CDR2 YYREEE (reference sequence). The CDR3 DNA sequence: TGTGCCAGCACCTCATCGAAGGACACAGGCGCGAACTATGGCTACACCTTC. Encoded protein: CASTSSKDTGANYGYTF.

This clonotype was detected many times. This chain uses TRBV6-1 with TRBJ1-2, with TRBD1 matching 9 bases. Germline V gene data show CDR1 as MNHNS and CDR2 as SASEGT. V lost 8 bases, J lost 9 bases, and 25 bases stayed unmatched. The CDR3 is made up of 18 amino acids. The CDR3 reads CASAVLRTGDVGSRRYTF. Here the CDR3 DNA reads TGTGCCAGCGCGGTTTTGAGGACAGGGGACGTCGGGAGTCGTCGCTACACCTTC.

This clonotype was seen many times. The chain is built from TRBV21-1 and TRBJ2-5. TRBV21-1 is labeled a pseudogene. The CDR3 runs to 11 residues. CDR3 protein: CASSKWKTQYF. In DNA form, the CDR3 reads TGTGCCAGCAGCAAGTGGAAGACCCAGTACTTC.

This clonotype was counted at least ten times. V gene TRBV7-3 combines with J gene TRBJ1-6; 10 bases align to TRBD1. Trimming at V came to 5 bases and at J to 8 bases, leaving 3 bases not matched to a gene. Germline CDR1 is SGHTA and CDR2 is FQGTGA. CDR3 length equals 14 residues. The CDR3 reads CASSRQGADSPLHF. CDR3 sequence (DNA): TGTGCCAGCAGCCGACAGGGGGCAGATTCACCCCTCCACTTT. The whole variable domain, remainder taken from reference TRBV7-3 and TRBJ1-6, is GAGVSQTPSNKVTEKGKYVELRCDPISGHTALYWYRQSLGQGPEFLIYFQGTGAADDSGLPNDRFFAVRPEGSVSTLKIQRTERGDSAVYLCASSRQGADSPLHFGNGTRLTVT.

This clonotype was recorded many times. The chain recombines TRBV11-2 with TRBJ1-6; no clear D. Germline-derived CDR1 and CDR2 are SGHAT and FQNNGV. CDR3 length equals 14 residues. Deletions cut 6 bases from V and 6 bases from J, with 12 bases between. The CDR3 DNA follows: TGTGCCAGCAGACCCCCCGGGCCTAATTCACCCCTCCACTTT. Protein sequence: CASRPPGPNSPLHF. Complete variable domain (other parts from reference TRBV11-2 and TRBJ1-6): EAGVAQSPRYKIIEKRQSVAFWCNPISGHATLYWYQQILGQGPKLLIQFQNNGVVDDSQLPKDRFSAERLKGVDSTLKIQPAKLEDSAVYLCASRPPGPNSPLHFGNGTRLTVT.

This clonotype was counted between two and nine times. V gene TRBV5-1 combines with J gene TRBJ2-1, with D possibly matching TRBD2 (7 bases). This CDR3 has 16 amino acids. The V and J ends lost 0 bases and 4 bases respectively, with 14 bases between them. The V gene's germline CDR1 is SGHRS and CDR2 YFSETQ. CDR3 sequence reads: CASSLVSGGRYNEQFF. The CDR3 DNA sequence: TGCGCCAGCAGCTTGGTGTCGGGGGGCCGGTACAATGAGCAGTTCTTC.

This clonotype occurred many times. Here the CDR3 DNA reads TGTGCCAGCAATTTCTTATCCGCGAAAGGTGGAACTGAAGCTTTCTTT. This sequence encodes CASNFLSAKGGTEAFF. This rearrangement joins TRBV12-3 or TRBV12-4 to TRBJ1-1; D uncertain. This CDR3 region has 16 residues. V was clipped by 7 bases and J by 5 bases, with 23 bases between them.

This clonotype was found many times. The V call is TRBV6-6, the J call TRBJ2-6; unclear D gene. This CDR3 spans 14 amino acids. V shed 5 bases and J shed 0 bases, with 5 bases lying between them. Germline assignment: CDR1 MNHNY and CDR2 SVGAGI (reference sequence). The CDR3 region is CASSRDSGANVLTF. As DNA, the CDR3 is TGTGCCAGCAGTCGCGACTCTGGGGCCAACGTCCTGACTTTC.

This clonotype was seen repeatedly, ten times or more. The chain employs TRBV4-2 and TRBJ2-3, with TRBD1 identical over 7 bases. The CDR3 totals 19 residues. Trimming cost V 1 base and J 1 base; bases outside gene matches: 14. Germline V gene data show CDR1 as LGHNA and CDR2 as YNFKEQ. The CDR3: CASSQGTSPLQGGTDTQYF. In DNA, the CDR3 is TGTGCCAGCAGCCAAGGAACATCCCCCCTCCAGGGGGGCACAGATACGCAGTATTTT.

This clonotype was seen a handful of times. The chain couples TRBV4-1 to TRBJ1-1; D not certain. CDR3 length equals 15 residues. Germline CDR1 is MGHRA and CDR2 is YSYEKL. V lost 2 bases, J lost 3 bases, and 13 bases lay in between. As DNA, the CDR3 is TGCGCCAGCAGCCAAATTCTTCACACTTACACTGAAGCTTTCTTT. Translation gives CASSQILHTYTEAFF.

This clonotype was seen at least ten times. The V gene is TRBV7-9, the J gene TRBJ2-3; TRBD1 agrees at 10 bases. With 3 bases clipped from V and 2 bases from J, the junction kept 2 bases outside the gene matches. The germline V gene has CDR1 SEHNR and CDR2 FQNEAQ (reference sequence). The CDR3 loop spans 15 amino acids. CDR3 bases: TGTGCCAGCAGCTTGAGACAGGGGGCCACAGATACGCAGTATTTT. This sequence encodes CASSLRQGATDTQYF.

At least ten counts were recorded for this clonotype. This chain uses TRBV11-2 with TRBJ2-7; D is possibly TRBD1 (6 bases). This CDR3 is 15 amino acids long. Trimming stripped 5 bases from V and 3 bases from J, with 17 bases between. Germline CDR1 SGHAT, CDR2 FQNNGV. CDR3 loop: CASSPNRVLGYEQYF. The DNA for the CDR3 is TGTGCCAGCAGCCCGAACAGGGTTCTAGGCTACGAGCAGTACTTC.

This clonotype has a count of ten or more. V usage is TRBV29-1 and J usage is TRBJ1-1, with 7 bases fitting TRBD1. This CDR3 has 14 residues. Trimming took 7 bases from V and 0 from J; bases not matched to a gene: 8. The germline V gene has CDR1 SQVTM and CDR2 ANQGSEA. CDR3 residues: CSASEGQLNTEAFF. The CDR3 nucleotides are TGCAGCGCCTCAGAGGGACAGTTGAACACTGAAGCTTTCTTT.

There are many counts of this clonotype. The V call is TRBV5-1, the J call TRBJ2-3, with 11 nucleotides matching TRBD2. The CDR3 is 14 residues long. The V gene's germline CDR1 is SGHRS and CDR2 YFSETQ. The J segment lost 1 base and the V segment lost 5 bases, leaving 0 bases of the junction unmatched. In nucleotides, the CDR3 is TGCGCCAGCAGGGGACTAGCGGGCACAGATACGCAGTATTTT. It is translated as CASRGLAGTDTQYF.

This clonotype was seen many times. CDR3 in DNA: TGCAGTGCTAGAGATCGTTTGGCGGGGTCCTATGGCTACACCTTC. Translation: CSARDRLAGSYGYTF. The rearrangement joins TRBV20-1 to TRBJ1-2; no reliable D call. Germline CDR1 is DFQATT and CDR2 is SNEGSKA (reference sequence). Trimming pared 0 bases from V and 4 bases from J, leaving 15 bases between. This CDR3 region has 15 residues.

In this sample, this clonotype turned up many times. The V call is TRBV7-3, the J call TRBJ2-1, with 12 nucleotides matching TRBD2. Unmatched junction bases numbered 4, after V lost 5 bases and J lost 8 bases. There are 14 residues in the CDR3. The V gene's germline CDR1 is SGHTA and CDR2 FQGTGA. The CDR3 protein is CASSPSGGADEQFF. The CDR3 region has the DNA TGTGCCAGCAGCCCTAGCGGGGGGGCGGATGAGCAGTTCTTC.

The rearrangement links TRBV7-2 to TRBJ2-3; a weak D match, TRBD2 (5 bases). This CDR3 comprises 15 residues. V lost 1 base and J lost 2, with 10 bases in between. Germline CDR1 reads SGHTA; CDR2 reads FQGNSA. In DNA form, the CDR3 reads TGTGCCAGCAGCTTAGATGGAGGAAACACAGATACGCAGTATTTT. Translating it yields CASSLDGGNTDTQYF.

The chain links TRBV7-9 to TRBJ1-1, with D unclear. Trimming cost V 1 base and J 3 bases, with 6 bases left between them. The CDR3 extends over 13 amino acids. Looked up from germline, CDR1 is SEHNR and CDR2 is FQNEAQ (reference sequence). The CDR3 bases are TGTGCCAGCAGCTTAGTTATTGACACTGAAGCTTTCTTT. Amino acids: CASSLVIDTEAFF.

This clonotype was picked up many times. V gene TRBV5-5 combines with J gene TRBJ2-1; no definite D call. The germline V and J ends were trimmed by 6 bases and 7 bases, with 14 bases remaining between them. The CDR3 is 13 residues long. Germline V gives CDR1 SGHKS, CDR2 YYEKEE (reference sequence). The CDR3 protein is CASNGPADNEQFF. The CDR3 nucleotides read TGTGCCAGCAACGGACCCGCTGATAATGAGCAGTTCTTC.

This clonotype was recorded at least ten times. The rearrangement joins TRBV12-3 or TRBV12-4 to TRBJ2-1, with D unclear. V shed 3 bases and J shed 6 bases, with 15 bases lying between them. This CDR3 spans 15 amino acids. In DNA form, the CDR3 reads TGTGCCAGCAGTTTTCGGCCCCTTGATTCCAATGAGCAGTTCTTC. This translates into CASSFRPLDSNEQFF.

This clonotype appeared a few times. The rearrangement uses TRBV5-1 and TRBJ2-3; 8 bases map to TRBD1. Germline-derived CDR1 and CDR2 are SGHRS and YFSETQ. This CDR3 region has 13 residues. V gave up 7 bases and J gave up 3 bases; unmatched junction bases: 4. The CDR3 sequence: CASGGQGTDTQYF. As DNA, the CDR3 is TGCGCCAGCGGCGGACAGGGTACAGATACGCAGTATTTT.

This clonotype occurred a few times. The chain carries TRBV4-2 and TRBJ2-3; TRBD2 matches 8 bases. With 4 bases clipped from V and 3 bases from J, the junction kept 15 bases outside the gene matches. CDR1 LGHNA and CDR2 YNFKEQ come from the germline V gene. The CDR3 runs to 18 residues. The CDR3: CASSPHGGATSGTDTQYF. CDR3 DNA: TGTGCCAGCAGCCCCCATGGCGGGGCAACTAGCGGAACAGATACGCAGTATTTT.